These 8 T cell receptor beta chains share one sample of origin, sequenced in a study of T cells expressing NK-cell markers. TCRdb reprocessed the 5' RACE reads and reports one entry per CDR3 protein, with no DNA. Its clone listing holds roughly 450,000 distinct CDR3 sequences. The sample taken for sequencing was blood T cells: a sorted CD56 or NKG2C T cell subset, CD4+ or CD8+ T cells, or bulk PBMC T cells (not recorded which). The source of these receptors is a woman aged 50 to 65 in good health.

This chain joins TRBV10-3 and TRBJ2-7; there is no DNA to check the TCRdb D call of TRBD2. Germline V gene data show CDR1 as ENHRY and CDR2 as SYGVKD. This CDR3 spans 12 amino acids. CDR3 in amino acids: CAIGGLSYEQYF.

The chain is built from TRBV21-1 and TRBJ2-5; TCRdb names TRBD1, which stays unverified in the absence of DNA. TRBV21-1 is noted as a pseudogene. This CDR3 region has 18 residues. The CDR3 protein is CASSTGTGERRVKETQYF.

The rearrangement joins TRBV29-1 to TRBJ1-2; TCRdb's D call, TRBD1, is unchecked because there is no DNA. The CDR3 contains 13 residues. The germline CDR1 and CDR2 sequences are SQVTM and ANQGSEA. CDR3 amino acids: CSVGGQSESGYTF.

The chain carries TRBV5-1 and TRBJ2-2; TCRdb's D call, TRBD2, is unchecked because there is no DNA. The V gene's germline CDR1 is SGHRS and CDR2 YFSETQ. The CDR3 totals 17 residues. The chain's CDR3 is CASSLGLAGVFAGELFF.

The chain employs TRBV9 and TRBJ2-2; TCRdb gives TRBD1 as the D gene, but with no DNA this cannot be confirmed. This CDR3 comprises 15 residues. Looked up from germline, CDR1 is SGDLS and CDR2 is YYNGEE. The CDR3 reads CASGRGGSNTGELFF.

The chain carries TRBV20-1 and TRBJ2-1. This CDR3 contains 14 residues. Germline CDR1 reads DFQATT; CDR2 reads SNEGSKA (reference sequence). The CDR3 reads CSARDSRTPNEQFF.

This chain connects TRBV6-5 to TRBJ1-1; TCRdb selects TRBD1, and the lack of DNA leaves this call unchecked. Germline CDR1 reads MNHEY; CDR2 reads SVGAGI. The CDR3 runs 15 residues. This CDR3 reads CASSYLRAGNTEAFF.

The chain employs TRBV7-6 and TRBJ1-3. The CDR3 spans 12 residues. Germline CDR1 reads SGHVS; CDR2 reads FNYEAQ. The CDR3 spells CASRGTGNTIYF.